These 2 T cell receptor beta chains originate from one sample sequenced in a study of shared clonotypes between healthy human individuals. Produced via immunoSEQ multiplex PCR; TCRdb's table is partial and in-frame only. The table has more than 400,000 clones, 95% to 97% seen once. The sample was naive CD4+ T cells sorted from blood. The sample's subset: CD45RA+ positively selected. The receptors stem from a woman younger than 45 in good health.

The V and J genes are TRBV7-9 and TRBJ2-7; 11 bases align to TRBD2. V lost 6 bases, J lost 12 bases, and 16 bases stayed unmatched. The CDR3 sequence is 15 residues long. Germline CDR1 and CDR2: SEHNR and FQNEAQ (reference sequence). The CDR3 DNA is TGTGCCAGCAGTACCCCTGGGGTAGCGGGAGGGCGTCGGTACTTC. Its translation: CASSTPGVAGGRRYF.

The chain uses TRBV6-5 and TRBJ1-2, with D maybe TRBD1 (5 bases). Germline CDR1 and CDR2: MNHEY and SVGAGI. This CDR3 region has 16 residues. V was shortened by 2 bases and J by 0 bases, with 13 bases between the two germline ends. The CDR3 sequence is CASSYRGSGTNYGYTF. Written as DNA, the CDR3 is TGTGCCAGCAGTTACAGGGGATCCGGAACTAACTATGGCTACACCTTC.